The TCR beta chain described here comes from a study of shared clonotypes between healthy human individuals. In the study overall: Each donor's CD4 naive and CD4 memory cells filled three plates apiece, CD8 naive two, and CD8 memory one.

Study-wide results and limits: For naive CD4 cells, 4% to 6% of clonotypes were shared across four donors. Expectations were that clonotype sharing among donors would be affected by sequencing depth.

Here immunoSEQ multiplex PCR was the method, and the copy in TCRdb shows in-frame clones only, minus some. The sample includes about 1 million clones, about 76% of them seen just once. Healthy adults negative for HIV, lacking recent acute infections or vaccinations, served as donors. The CDR3 is 15 amino acids. The V segment lost 3 bases and the J segment 6 bases; nucleotides outside the gene matches: 6. Germline assignment: CDR1 SGHKS and CDR2 YYEKEE (reference sequence). Comments on this clone: The antigen is undetermined.

The sequence derives from a man aged 18-30 years in good health. The V gene is TRBV5-5, the J gene TRBJ1-6; 7 positions match TRBD1. The specimen sequenced was memory CD4+ T cells sorted from blood. Subset in this sample: CD45RA-negative fraction. In DNA, the CDR3 is TGTGCCAGCAGCTCGAGGGGACAGCCTAATTCACCCCTCCACTTT. It encodes CASSSRGQPNSPLHF.